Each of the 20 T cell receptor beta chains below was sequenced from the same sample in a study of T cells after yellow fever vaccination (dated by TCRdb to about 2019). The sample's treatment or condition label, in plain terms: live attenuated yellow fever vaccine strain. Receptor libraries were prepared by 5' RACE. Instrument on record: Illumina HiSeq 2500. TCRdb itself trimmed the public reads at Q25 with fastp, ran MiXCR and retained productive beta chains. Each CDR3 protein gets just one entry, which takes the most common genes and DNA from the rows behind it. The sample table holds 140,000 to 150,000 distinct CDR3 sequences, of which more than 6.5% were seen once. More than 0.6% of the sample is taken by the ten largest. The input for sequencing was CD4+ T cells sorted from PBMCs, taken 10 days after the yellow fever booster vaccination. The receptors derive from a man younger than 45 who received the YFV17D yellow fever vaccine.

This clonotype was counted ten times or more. The CDR3 nucleotides are TGCGCCAGCACGACAGGTCCCAGCACAGATACGCAGTATTTT. It encodes CASTTGPSTDTQYF. The chain is built from TRBV23-1 and TRBJ2-3; the D gene is possibly TRBD1 (6 bases). TRBV23-1 is an ORF for which the function is uncertain. The ends were cut back, 7 bases at V and 0 bases at J, with 11 bases in the middle. The CDR3 is 14 amino acids.

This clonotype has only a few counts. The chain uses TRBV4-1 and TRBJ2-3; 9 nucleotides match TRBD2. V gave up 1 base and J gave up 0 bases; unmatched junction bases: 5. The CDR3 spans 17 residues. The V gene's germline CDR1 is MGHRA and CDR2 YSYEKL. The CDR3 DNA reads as TGCGCCAGCAGCCAAGCTAGCCTAGCGGGAAGCACAGATACGCAGTATTTT. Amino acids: CASSQASLAGSTDTQYF.

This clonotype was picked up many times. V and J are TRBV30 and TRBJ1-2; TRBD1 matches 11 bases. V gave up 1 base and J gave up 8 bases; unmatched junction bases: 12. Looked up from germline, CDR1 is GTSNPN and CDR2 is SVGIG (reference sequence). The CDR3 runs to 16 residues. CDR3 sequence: CAWSGDRGDPLRGYTF. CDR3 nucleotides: TGTGCCTGGAGTGGGGACAGGGGGGATCCCTTGCGGGGCTACACCTTC.

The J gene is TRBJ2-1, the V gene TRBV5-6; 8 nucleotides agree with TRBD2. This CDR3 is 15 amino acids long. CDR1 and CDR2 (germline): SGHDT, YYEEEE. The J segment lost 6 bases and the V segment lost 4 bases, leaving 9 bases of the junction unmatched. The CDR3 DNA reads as TGTGCCAGCAGCACCACCGGGAGGGCCGGCAATGAGCAGTTCTTC. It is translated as CASSTTGRAGNEQFF.

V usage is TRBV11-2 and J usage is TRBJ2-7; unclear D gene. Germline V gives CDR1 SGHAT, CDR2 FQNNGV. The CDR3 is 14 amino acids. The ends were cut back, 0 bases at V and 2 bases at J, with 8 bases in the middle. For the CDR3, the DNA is TGTGCCAGCAGCTTAGATCCTCCAGCCTACGAGCAGTACTTC. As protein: CASSLDPPAYEQYF. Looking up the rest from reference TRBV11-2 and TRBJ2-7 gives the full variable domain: EAGVAQSPRYKIIEKRQSVAFWCNPISGHATLYWYQQILGQGPKLLIQFQNNGVVDDSQLPKDRFSAERLKGVDSTLKIQPAKLEDSAVYLCASSLDPPAYEQYFGPGTRLTVT.

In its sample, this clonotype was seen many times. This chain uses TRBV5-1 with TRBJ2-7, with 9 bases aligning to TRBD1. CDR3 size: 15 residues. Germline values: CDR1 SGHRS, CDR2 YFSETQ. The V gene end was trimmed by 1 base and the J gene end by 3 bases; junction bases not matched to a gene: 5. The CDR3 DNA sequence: TGCGCCAGCAGCTTGCCGGGACAGGGTCACTACGAGCAGTACTTC. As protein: CASSLPGQGHYEQYF.

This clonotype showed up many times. The CDR3 DNA is TGCGCCAGCAGCTTGGCTACGGGAGAGACCCAGTACTTC. Its protein is CASSLATGETQYF. This rearrangement joins TRBV5-1 to TRBJ2-5; D unclear. This CDR3 contains 13 residues. Trimming stripped 0 bases from V and 4 bases from J, with 7 bases between. Germline V CDR1 and CDR2: SGHRS, YFSETQ.

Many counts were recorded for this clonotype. In DNA, the CDR3 is TGCGCCAGCAGCTTGGAAGGGGATTCTACCCAGTACTTC. Translated, it gives CASSLEGDSTQYF. V is TRBV5-1 and J is TRBJ2-5; D is perhaps TRBD1 (5 bases). The CDR3 extends over 13 amino acids. V was clipped by 0 bases and J by 8 bases, with 11 bases between them. The V gene's germline CDR1 is SGHRS and CDR2 YFSETQ.

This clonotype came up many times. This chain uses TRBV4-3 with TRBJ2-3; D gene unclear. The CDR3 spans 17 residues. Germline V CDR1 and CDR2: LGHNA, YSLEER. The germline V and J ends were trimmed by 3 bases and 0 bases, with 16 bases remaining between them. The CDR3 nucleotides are TGCGCCAGCAGCCATATGGTGGTTTCACATAGCACAGATACGCAGTATTTT. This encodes CASSHMVVSHSTDTQYF.

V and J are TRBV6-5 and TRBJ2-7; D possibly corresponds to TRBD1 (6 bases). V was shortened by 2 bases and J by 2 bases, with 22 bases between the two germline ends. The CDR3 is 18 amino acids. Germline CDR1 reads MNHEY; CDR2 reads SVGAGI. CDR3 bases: TGTGCCAGCAGTTACACCAGACCTGACAGGCCCTCTCCCTACGAGCAGTACTTC. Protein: CASSYTRPDRPSPYEQYF.

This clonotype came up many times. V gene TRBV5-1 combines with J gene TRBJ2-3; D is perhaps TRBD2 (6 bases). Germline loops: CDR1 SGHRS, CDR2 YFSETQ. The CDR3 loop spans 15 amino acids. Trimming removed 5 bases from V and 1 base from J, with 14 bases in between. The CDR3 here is CASRLRLGGTDTQYF. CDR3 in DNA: TGCGCCAGCAGGCTCCGACTAGGGGGCACAGATACGCAGTATTTT.

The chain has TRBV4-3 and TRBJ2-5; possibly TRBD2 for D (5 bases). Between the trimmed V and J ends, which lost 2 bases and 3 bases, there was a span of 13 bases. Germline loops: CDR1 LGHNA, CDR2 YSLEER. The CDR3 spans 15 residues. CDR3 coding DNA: TGCGCCAGCAGCCAAATGGGAGCAAGAAAAGAGACCCAGTACTTC. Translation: CASSQMGARKETQYF.

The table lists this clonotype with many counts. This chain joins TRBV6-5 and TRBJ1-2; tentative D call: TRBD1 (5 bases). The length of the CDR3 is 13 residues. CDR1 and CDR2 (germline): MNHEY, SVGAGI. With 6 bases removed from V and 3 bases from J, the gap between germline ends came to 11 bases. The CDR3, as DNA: TGTGCCAGCAGCCCCGGGGCGGACTATGGCTACACCTTC. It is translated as CASSPGADYGYTF.

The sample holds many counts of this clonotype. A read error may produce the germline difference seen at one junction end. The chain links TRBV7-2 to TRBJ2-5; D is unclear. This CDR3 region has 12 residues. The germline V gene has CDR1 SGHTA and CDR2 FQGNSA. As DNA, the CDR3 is TGTGCCAGCACCTTAGGGCGAGAGACCCAGTACTTC. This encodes CASTLGRETQYF.

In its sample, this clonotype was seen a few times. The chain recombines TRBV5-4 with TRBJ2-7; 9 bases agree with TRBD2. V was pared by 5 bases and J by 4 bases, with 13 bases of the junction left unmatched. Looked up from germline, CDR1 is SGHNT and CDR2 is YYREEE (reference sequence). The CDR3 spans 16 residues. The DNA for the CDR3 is TGTGCCAGCAGTTCCCATAGCGGGGGAGCCCCTTACGAGCAGTACTTC. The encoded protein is CASSSHSGGAPYEQYF.

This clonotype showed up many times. CDR3 loop: CSAPRTRLAGITDTQYF. CDR3 DNA sequence: TGCAGTGCTCCCCGGACCCGACTAGCGGGAATAACAGATACGCAGTATTTT. The chain links TRBV20-1 to TRBJ2-3; 11 positions match TRBD2. This CDR3 has 17 amino acids. Germline lookup yields CDR1 DFQATT and CDR2 SNEGSKA (reference sequence). Unmatched junction bases numbered 13, after V lost 5 bases and J lost 3 bases.

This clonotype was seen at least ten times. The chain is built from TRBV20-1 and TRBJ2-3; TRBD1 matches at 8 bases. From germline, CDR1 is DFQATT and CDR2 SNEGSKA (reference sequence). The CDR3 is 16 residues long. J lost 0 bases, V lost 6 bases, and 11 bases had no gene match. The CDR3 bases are TGCAGTGCCAATTTGGACAGGGTCCCGAGCACAGATACGCAGTATTTT. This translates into CSANLDRVPSTDTQYF.

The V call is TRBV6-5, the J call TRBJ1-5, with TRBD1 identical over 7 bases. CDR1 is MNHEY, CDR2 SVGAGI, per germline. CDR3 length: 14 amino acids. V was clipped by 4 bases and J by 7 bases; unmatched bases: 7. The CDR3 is CASSSTGTYQPQHF. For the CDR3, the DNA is TGTGCCAGCAGTTCGACAGGGACGTACCAGCCCCAGCATTTT.

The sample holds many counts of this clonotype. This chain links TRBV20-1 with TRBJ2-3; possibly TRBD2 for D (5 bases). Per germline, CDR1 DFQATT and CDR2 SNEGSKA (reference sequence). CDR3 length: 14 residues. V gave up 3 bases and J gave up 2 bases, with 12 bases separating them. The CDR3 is CSASPATTTDTQYF. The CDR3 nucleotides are TGCAGTGCTAGTCCAGCGACTACCACAGATACGCAGTATTTT.

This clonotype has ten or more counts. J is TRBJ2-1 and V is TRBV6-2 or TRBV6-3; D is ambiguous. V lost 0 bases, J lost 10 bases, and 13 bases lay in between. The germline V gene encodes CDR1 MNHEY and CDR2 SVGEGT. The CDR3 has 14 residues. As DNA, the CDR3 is TGTGCCAGCAGTTACTCGAGATGGGCGCTAGAGCAGTTCTTC. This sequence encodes CASSYSRWALEQFF.